This T cell receptor (beta chain) is from a study of CD8 T cells in Susac syndrome. Sequencing targeted TCR beta in T cells from blood (CD8+ and CD4+). Reverse transcription of about 0.5 to 1 ug RNA used random hexamers. In TCRdb, the immunoSEQ multiplex PCR reads were re-called with MiXCR into one record per CDR3 protein. Here the sample spans 250,000 to 300,000 distinct CDR3 sequences, 65% to 90% being singletons. Trimming left V 2 bases short and J 2 bases short, with 7 bases between. The CDR3 totals 12 residues. Germline assignment: CDR1 GTSNPN and CDR2 SVGIG (reference sequence). Sequences were obtained from CD8+ T cells from PBMCs. This TCR was sampled from a human donor with multiple sclerosis. The rearrangement uses TRBV30 and TRBJ2-7; no reliable D call. DNA for the CDR3: TGTGCCTGGAGTAACGGACCCTACGAGCAGTACTTC. It codes for CAWSNGPYEQYF.